One and the same sample provided the 20 T cell receptor beta chains below, sequenced in a study of T cells after posttransplantation cyclophosphamide. This table comes from immunoSEQ multiplex PCR, and its TCRdb copy is limited to in-frame clones, with some not included. The sample lists some 9,200 clones; roughly 87% were seen once. Sequences were obtained from memory CD4+ T cells sorted from PBMCs. Receptors were obtained from a woman aged 60-75 years in good health, CMV-negative, and a related stem cell transplant donor.

The rearrangement links TRBV2 to TRBJ2-2, with 14 bases matching TRBD2. With V trimmed by 6 bases and J by 4 bases, 4 bases remained unmatched. The V gene's germline CDR1 is SNHLY and CDR2 FYNNEI. This CDR3 is built from 16 residues. The CDR3 DNA sequence: TGTGCCAGCAGCGAGACTAGCGGGAGGGTCACCGGGGAGCTGTTTTTT. Protein sequence: CASSETSGRVTGELFF.

Only a few counts were recorded for this clone. In DNA, the CDR3 is TGCGCCAGCAGCCAAGATCGGGGACAGACTTACTATGGCTACACCTTC. Its translation is CASSQDRGQTYYGYTF. The chain combines TRBV4-3 with TRBJ1-2, with TRBD1 matching over 7 bases. The V and J ends lost 0 bases and 3 bases, in that order; junction bases with no gene match: 7. This CDR3 is built from 16 residues. Germline lookup yields CDR1 LGHNA and CDR2 YSLEER.

V is TRBV7-9 and J is TRBJ2-5; no definite D call. Germline-derived CDR1 and CDR2 are SEHNR and FQNEAQ (reference sequence). This CDR3 contains 14 residues. The V and J ends lost 2 bases and 8 bases respectively, with 15 bases between them. DNA of the CDR3: TGTGCCAGCAGCTTATCTCTTGGCGGAGAAACCCAGTACTTC. Translated: CASSLSLGGETQYF. Complete variable domain (other parts from reference TRBV7-9 and TRBJ2-5): DTGVSQNPRHKITKRGQNVTFRCDPISEHNRLYWYRQTLGQGPEFLTYFQNEAQLEKSRLLSDRFSAERPKGSFSTLEIQRTEQGDSAMYLCASSLSLGGETQYFGPGTRLLVL.

V gene TRBV5-1 combines with J gene TRBJ2-2; no clear D gene. Germline CDR1 is SGHRS and CDR2 is YFSETQ. V lost 6 bases and J lost 1, with 10 bases in between. The length of the CDR3 is 14 residues. This chain's CDR3 is CASNSRGNTGELFF. CDR3 coding DNA: TGCGCCAGCAATAGCCGAGGGAACACCGGGGAGCTGTTTTTT. The full variable domain, in which reference TRBV5-1 and TRBJ2-2 provide the parts outside the CDR3, is KAGVTQTPRYLIKTRGQQVTLSCSPISGHRSVSWYQQTPGQGLQFLFEYFSETQRNKGNFPGRFSGRQFSNSRSEMNVSTLELGDSALYLCASNSRGNTGELFFGEGSRLTVL.

V usage is TRBV2 and J usage is TRBJ2-1; the match to TRBD1 covers 7 bases. Unmatched junction bases numbered 6, after V lost 3 bases and J lost 4 bases. The CDR3 runs to 15 residues. Germline V lookup: CDR1 SNHLY, CDR2 FYNNEI. CDR3 loop: CASSDRGQIYNEQFF. CDR3 DNA sequence: TGTGCCAGCAGTGATAGGGGACAGATATACAATGAGCAGTTCTTC.

In nucleotides, the CDR3 is TGTGCCAGCAGCTCATTCGGACTAGCTGAGACCCAGTACTTC. Protein product: CASSSFGLAETQYF. The chain combines TRBV7-2 with TRBJ2-5; 8 positions match TRBD2. In germline, CDR1 is SGHTA, CDR2 FQGNSA. The J segment lost 5 bases and the V segment lost 4 bases, leaving 6 bases of the junction unmatched. This CDR3 is 14 amino acids long.

The chain carries TRBV5-4 and TRBJ2-3; 8 bases match TRBD2. The CDR3 runs to 14 residues. After removal of 7 bases from V and 5 bases from J, the junction contained 9 bases not matched to a gene. CDR1 SGHNT and CDR2 YYREEE come from the germline V gene (reference sequence). The CDR3, as DNA: TGTGCCAGCGGGGGACTAGAGGAGGGAGATACGCAGTATTTT. Encoded protein: CASGGLEEGDTQYF.

In regard to this clone: One end of the junction is discordant with germline, which a read error may explain. Other nucleotide sequences in the sample specify the same CDR3. This sequence joins TRBV5-4 and TRBJ1-6; TRBD1 is a possible D gene (6 bases). Germline V gene lookup returns CDR1 SGHNT and CDR2 YYREEE (reference sequence). This CDR3 has 16 residues. The CDR3 reads CASSLKDRPINSPLHF. Here the CDR3 DNA reads TGTGCCAGCAGCCTTAAAGACAGGCCGATCAATTCCCCCCTCCACTTT.

This clone was recorded once. J is TRBJ2-7 and V is TRBV29-1; TRBD1 aligns across 8 bases. V was pared by 7 bases and J by 5 bases, with 10 bases of the junction left unmatched. The germline CDR1 and CDR2 sequences are SQVTM and ANQGSEA. This CDR3 is built from 13 residues. CDR3: CSALGDRSHEQYF. The CDR3 region has the DNA TGCAGCGCCCTGGGGGACAGGTCCCACGAGCAGTACTTC.

The gene calls are TRBV11-1 and TRBJ2-2; D might be TRBD1 (5 bases). Trimming took off 5 bases at V and 3 bases at J, with 7 bases between the two ends. Germline-derived CDR1 and CDR2 are SGHAT and FQDESV (reference sequence). The CDR3 consists of 13 residues. Written as DNA, the CDR3 is TGTGCCAGCAGCCCCAGGGACACCGGGGAGCTGTTTTTT. It is translated as CASSPRDTGELFF.

The rearrangement joins TRBV10-3 to TRBJ2-5; 12 positions agree with TRBD2. Germline CDR1 ENHRY, CDR2 SYGVKD. J was trimmed by 5 bases and V by 0 bases; bases with no gene match: 13. The CDR3 extends over 19 amino acids. The CDR3 spells CAISESKAETSGGRETQYF. DNA for the CDR3: TGTGCCATCAGTGAGTCGAAGGCAGAGACTAGCGGGGGTAGGGAGACCCAGTACTTC.

The chain recombines TRBV6-1 with TRBJ2-1; D possibly corresponds to TRBD2 (5 bases). V was trimmed by 5 bases and J by 2 bases, leaving 13 bases between them. Germline CDR1 is MNHNS and CDR2 is SASEGT. This CDR3 spans 15 amino acids. The CDR3 protein is CASSKDFLAYNEQFF. The CDR3 region has the DNA TGTGCCAGCAGTAAGGACTTTTTGGCCTACAATGAGCAGTTCTTC.

The chain uses TRBV29-1 and TRBJ1-2; maybe TRBD1 (6 bases). The germline gives CDR1 SQVTM, CDR2 ANQGSEA. V was cut by 6 bases and J by 4 bases, with 12 bases left in between. The CDR3 has 12 amino acids. CDR3 nucleotide sequence: TGCAGCGTAGCCGGGACAATCTATGGCTACACCTTC. This sequence encodes CSVAGTIYGYTF.

This sequence joins TRBV2 and TRBJ1-6; D may be TRBD1 (6 bases). V was clipped by 7 bases and J by 7 bases, with 8 bases between them. CDR1 SNHLY and CDR2 FYNNEI come from the germline V gene. The CDR3 extends over 12 amino acids. The CDR3 sequence is CASTTGNSPLHF. CDR3 nucleotides: TGTGCCAGCACCACAGGGAATTCACCCCTCCACTTT.

The J gene is TRBJ2-1, the V gene TRBV19; 9 bases match TRBD1. Trimming removed 6 bases from V and 7 bases from J; junction bases left unmatched: 13. The CDR3 contains 16 residues. Germline CDR1 LNHDA, CDR2 SQIVND (reference sequence). CDR3 nucleotide sequence: TGTGCCAGTAGAGGCCCCCCGGGACAGGGCAGGAATGAGCAGTTCTTC. Protein product: CASRGPPGQGRNEQFF.

The CDR3 DNA reads TGTGCCAGCTCACCCGAGACTAAGCCCAATGAGCAGTTCTTC. This encodes CASSPETKPNEQFF. This sequence joins TRBV18 and TRBJ2-1, with D maybe TRBD2 (5 bases). Germline CDR1 is KGHSH and CDR2 is LQKENI. CDR3 size: 14 residues. V lost 3 bases and J 6 bases, leaving 12 bases between the germline ends.

V usage is TRBV11-2 and J usage is TRBJ2-2; 9 bases are a match to TRBD2. This CDR3 is built from 16 residues. Looked up from germline, CDR1 is SGHAT and CDR2 is FQNNGV. V shed 3 bases, J shed 3 bases, and the junction held 5 bases outside the gene matches. CDR3 sequence (DNA): TGTGCCAGCAGCTTGGGACTAGCTTTGGACACCGGGGAGCTGTTTTTT. Amino acid sequence: CASSLGLALDTGELFF. The variable domain in full, completed from reference TRBV11-2 and TRBJ2-2, reads EAGVAQSPRYKIIEKRQSVAFWCNPISGHATLYWYQQILGQGPKLLIQFQNNGVVDDSQLPKDRFSAERLKGVDSTLKIQPAKLEDSAVYLCASSLGLALDTGELFFGEGSRLTVL.

Notes on this clone: Distinct nucleotide sequences in the sample also encode this CDR3. The chain joins TRBV7-9 to TRBJ1-6, with D maybe TRBD1 (6 bases). CDR1 and CDR2 from the germline V gene are SEHNR and FQNEAQ (reference sequence). V lost 4 bases, J lost 0 bases, and 13 bases lay in between. The CDR3 runs 17 residues. The CDR3 region is CASSSPQQGSYNSPLHF. Written as DNA, the CDR3 is TGTGCCAGCAGCTCGCCACAACAGGGCTCCTATAATTCACCCCTCCACTTT.

The rearrangement uses TRBV29-1 and TRBJ2-5; 15 nucleotides agree with TRBD2. CDR3 length: 14 residues. The ends lost 6 bases at V and 5 bases at J; junction bases unmatched: 4. The germline V gene encodes CDR1 SQVTM and CDR2 ANQGSEA. The CDR3 loop is CSVLGLAGGETQYF. CDR3 DNA: TGCAGCGTCCTGGGACTAGCGGGGGGTGAGACCCAGTACTTC.

The rearrangement joins TRBV6-1 to TRBJ2-7, with TRBD1 matching over 9 bases. The germline V gene encodes CDR1 MNHNS and CDR2 SASEGT. Trimming removed 5 bases from V and 1 base from J; junction bases left unmatched: 3. This CDR3 spans 14 amino acids. CDR3 sequence: CASSTTGGSYEQYV. The CDR3 nucleotides are TGTGCCAGCAGTACGACAGGGGGATCCTACGAGCAGTACGTC.